The 10 T cell receptor beta chains below come from one sample, sequenced in a study of blood T cell repertoires in COVID-19. Method: immunoSEQ multiplex PCR; TCRdb's copy keeps in-frame clones and lacks some. The sample holds hundreds of thousands of clones, 70% to 90% seen once. What was sequenced was peripheral blood. These receptors were collected from a woman aged 25 to 39 with acute or convalescent COVID-19.

The chain joins TRBV9 to TRBJ2-2, with a tentative D call TRBD1 (5 bases). Between the trimmed V and J ends, which lost 3 bases and 2 bases, there was a span of 11 bases. The CDR3 totals 15 residues. Germline assignment: CDR1 SGDLS and CDR2 YYNGEE. The CDR3 DNA reads as TGTGCCAGCAGCGCCGGACACCTAAACACCGGGGAGCTGTTTTTT. The encoded protein is CASSAGHLNTGELFF. Using reference TRBV9 and TRBJ2-2 for the parts outside the CDR3, the full variable domain is DSGVTQTPKHLITATGQRVTLRCSPRSGDLSVYWYQQSLDQGLQFLIQYYNGEERAKGNILERFSAQQFPDLHSELNLSSLELGDSALYFCASSAGHLNTGELFFGEGSRLTVL.

V is TRBV5-5 and J is TRBJ2-7, with a possible D match to TRBD1 (5 bases). The CDR3 spans 14 residues. Trimming removed 5 bases from V and 5 bases from J, with 17 bases in between. CDR1 is SGHKS and CDR2 is YYEKEE in the germline V gene (reference sequence). CDR3 coding DNA: TGTGCCAGCAGTACCGACAAGGGGAAAAACGAGCAGTACTTC. Protein: CASSTDKGKNEQYF.

The V and J genes are TRBV27 and TRBJ1-5; 7 nucleotides line up with TRBD1. The CDR3 is 15 amino acids. Trimming at V came to 5 bases and at J to 1 base, leaving 5 bases not matched to a gene. Germline-derived CDR1 and CDR2 are MNHEY and SMNVEV (reference sequence). CDR3 in amino acids: CASSPDRASNQPQHF. The CDR3 coding sequence is TGTGCCAGCAGTCCAGACAGGGCGAGCAATCAGCCCCAGCATTTT.

On this clone itself: This specimen includes other DNA sequences encoding the same CDR3. The chain has TRBV30 and TRBJ2-1, with D perhaps TRBD2 (5 bases). The germline CDR1 and CDR2 sequences are GTSNPN and SVGIG (reference sequence). The CDR3 runs 14 residues. V was clipped by 3 bases and J by 0 bases, with 9 bases between them. This CDR3 is CAWRRGSSYNEQFF. CDR3 DNA sequence: TGTGCCTGGAGGCGAGGGTCCTCCTACAATGAGCAGTTCTTC.

The chain combines TRBV5-6 with TRBJ2-3; TRBD2 might be the D (6 bases). This CDR3 comprises 15 residues. Germline V gene sequence: CDR1 SGHDT, CDR2 YYEEEE. Deletions cut 4 bases from V and 2 bases from J, with 14 bases between. The CDR3 here is CASSPAGTYTDTQYF. CDR3 in DNA: TGTGCCAGCAGCCCGGCAGGGACTTACACAGATACGCAGTATTTT.

The J gene is TRBJ2-5, the V gene TRBV7-2; 14 bases line up with TRBD2. V shed 5 bases and J 7 bases; nucleotides not matched to a gene: 6. Germline V gives CDR1 SGHTA, CDR2 FQGNSA. This CDR3 region has 15 residues. The CDR3: CASSQGLAGEGTQYF. The CDR3 bases are TGTGCCAGCAGCCAGGGACTAGCGGGAGAAGGGACCCAGTACTTC.

The J gene is TRBJ1-1, the V gene TRBV25-1; no firm D call. CDR1 is MGHDK, CDR2 SYGVNS, per germline. The length of the CDR3 is 14 residues. Deletions cut 6 bases from V and 4 bases from J, with 15 bases between. CDR3 sequence: CASRRPGESTEAFF. In DNA form, the CDR3 reads TGTGCCAGCAGGAGACCTGGGGAGAGCACTGAAGCTTTCTTT.

CDR3 in DNA: TGTGCCAGCAGCACCCAGGGGGGACAGAGCTACGAGCAGTACTTC. Amino acids: CASSTQGGQSYEQYF. V is TRBV13 and J is TRBJ2-7; possible D gene TRBD1, 7 bases. Germline CDR1 and CDR2: PRHDT and FYEKMQ (reference sequence). The length of the CDR3 is 15 residues. Trimming took off 5 bases at V and 3 bases at J, with 17 bases between the two ends.

A single count supports this clone. The CDR3 protein is CASSVGLAGPEQFF. Here the CDR3 DNA reads TGTGCCAGCAGCGTAGGGCTAGCGGGACCTGAGCAGTTCTTC. The chain joins TRBV9 to TRBJ2-1; 9 bases match TRBD2. Germline V gene data show CDR1 as SGDLS and CDR2 as YYNGEE. The CDR3 has 14 amino acids. V shed 0 bases and J 9 bases; nucleotides not matched to a gene: 4. The full variable domain, in which reference TRBV9 and TRBJ2-1 provide the parts outside the CDR3, is DSGVTQTPKHLITATGQRVTLRCSPRSGDLSVYWYQQSLDQGLQFLIQYYNGEERAKGNILERFSAQQFPDLHSELNLSSLELGDSALYFCASSVGLAGPEQFFGPGTRLTVL.

In its sample, this clone was seen a few times. This sequence joins TRBV2 and TRBJ1-1; D perhaps matches TRBD1 (6 bases). Germline CDR1 is SNHLY and CDR2 is FYNNEI. The CDR3 extends over 13 amino acids. V was pared by 5 bases and J by 7 bases, with 14 bases between. The CDR3 loop is CASSKMDRVEAFF. For the CDR3, the DNA is TGTGCCAGCAGTAAAATGGACAGAGTTGAAGCTTTCTTT. Variable domain in full (rest from reference TRBV2 and TRBJ1-1): EPEVTQTPSHQVTQMGQEVILRCVPISNHLYFYWYRQILGQKVEFLVSFYNNEISEKSEIFDDQFSVERPDGSNFTLKIRSTKLEDSAMYFCASSKMDRVEAFFGQGTRLTVV.